Below, 30 T cell receptor beta chains from the same sample are listed, as sequenced in a study of CD8 T cells in ankylosing spondylitis. One entry per CDR3 protein results from TCRdb running MiXCR on the 5' RACE reads. The data contain about 240,000 distinct CDR3 sequences, roughly 8.6% of them singletons. The specimen was blood, either unsorted or a sorted T cell fraction (not recorded which). Every receptor here comes from a male donor with ankylosing spondylitis or in good health (not recorded which).

The table lists this clonotype with many counts. The chain employs TRBV5-1 and TRBJ2-3, with a possible D match to TRBD1 (6 bases). The CDR3 has 15 amino acids. The V gene lost 0 bases and the J gene lost 1 base, with 9 bases spanning the gap. Per the germline V gene, CDR1 is SGHRS and CDR2 is YFSETQ. The CDR3 reads CASSLDDRRTDTQYF. The CDR3 DNA is TGCGCCAGCAGCTTGGATGACAGGCGCACAGATACGCAGTATTTT.

The rearrangement joins TRBV18 to TRBJ1-1; D is unclear. The CDR3 contains 13 residues. V shed 2 bases and J shed 4 bases, with 8 bases lying between them. Germline V gene lookup returns CDR1 KGHSH and CDR2 LQKENI. CDR3 in DNA: TGTGCCAGCTCACCAGCCGCCGGCACTGAAGCTTTCTTT. Amino acids: CASSPAAGTEAFF.

This clonotype came up many times. The chain recombines TRBV20-1 with TRBJ1-4, with a weak D call TRBD1 (5 bases). CDR3 length: 16 residues. Germline values: CDR1 DFQATT, CDR2 SNEGSKA (reference sequence). Between the trimmed V and J ends, which lost 1 base and 0 bases, there was a span of 12 bases. The CDR3 reads CSARGAGPATNEKLFF. CDR3 coding DNA: TGCAGTGCTAGAGGGGCGGGGCCTGCAACTAATGAAAAACTGTTTTTT.

Ten or more counts support this clonotype. The CDR3 protein is CSARPGGGINEQFF. The CDR3 DNA reads as TGCAGTGCTAGGCCCGGGGGAGGGATTAATGAGCAGTTCTTC. The rearrangement links TRBV20-1 to TRBJ2-1; 7 bases fit TRBD2. With 3 bases clipped from V and 7 bases from J, the junction kept 9 bases outside the gene matches. This CDR3 is built from 14 residues. Germline CDR1 is DFQATT and CDR2 is SNEGSKA (reference sequence).

The gene calls are TRBV3-1 and TRBJ2-4, with D perhaps given as TRBD1 or TRBD2 (5 bases each). V lost 3 bases, J lost 1 base, and 16 bases lay in between. Per germline, CDR1 LGHDT and CDR2 YNNKEL (reference sequence). The CDR3 length is 17 residues. In DNA, the CDR3 is TGTGCCAGCAGCCAGGGGGTCGCTTGGACGGCCAAAAACATTCAGTACTTC. Protein sequence: CASSQGVAWTAKNIQYF.

This clonotype was observed at least ten times. The chain carries TRBV29-1 and TRBJ2-5; perhaps TRBD2 as D (5 bases). The CDR3 runs to 12 residues. V lost 3 bases and J 4 bases, leaving 9 bases between the germline ends. CDR1 and CDR2 (germline): SQVTM, ANQGSEA. For the CDR3, the DNA is TGCAGCGTTGAGAGGGCAGGAGAGACCCAGTACTTC. It is translated as CSVERAGETQYF.

Ten or more counts support this clonotype. The V gene is TRBV7-8, the J gene TRBJ2-3, with 7 bases aligning to TRBD1. J gave up 2 bases and V 5 bases, and 10 bases lay outside the gene matches. CDR1 and CDR2 (germline): SGHVS, FQNEAQ. CDR3 length: 16 amino acids. The DNA for the CDR3 is TGTGCCAGCAGCCTCGACAGGGTACAAGACACAGATACGCAGTATTTT. As protein: CASSLDRVQDTDTQYF.

This clonotype was observed many times. The rearrangement joins TRBV13 to TRBJ1-4, with D unresolved. This CDR3 spans 15 amino acids. Trimming took off 5 bases at V and 5 bases at J, with 15 bases between the two ends. Germline assignment: CDR1 PRHDT and CDR2 FYEKMQ (reference sequence). In DNA form, the CDR3 reads TGTGCCAGCAGCCAGGACGCCGGAAGGAATGAAAAACTGTTTTTT. The encoded protein is CASSQDAGRNEKLFF.

This sequence joins TRBV7-3 and TRBJ2-1; D remains unclear. This CDR3 spans 13 amino acids. Trimming stripped 3 bases from V and 7 bases from J, with 10 bases between. The germline gives CDR1 SGHTA, CDR2 FQGTGA. The CDR3 protein is CASSFGPTNEQFF. CDR3 nucleotide sequence: TGTGCCAGCAGCTTCGGTCCGACGAATGAGCAGTTCTTC.

This clonotype occurred many times. This chain connects TRBV6-1 to TRBJ1-1; D is ambiguous. Trimming removed 8 bases at V and 1 base at J, with 8 bases between. The CDR3 totals 12 residues. Germline lookup yields CDR1 MNHNS and CDR2 SASEGT. The CDR3 DNA reads as TGTGCCAGCTGTCGGGGGAACACTGAAGCTTTCTTT. It codes for CASCRGNTEAFF.

The chain is built from TRBV11-2 and TRBJ2-1; 15 nucleotides agree with TRBD2. The germline V gene has CDR1 SGHAT and CDR2 FQNNGV. CDR3 length: 20 residues. V shed 5 bases, J shed 0 bases, and the junction held 11 bases outside the gene matches. The DNA of the CDR3 is TGTGCCAGCAGCCAGCCGGGACTAGCGGGGGGTCAAAGCTCCTACAATGAGCAGTTCTTC. This codes for CASSQPGLAGGQSSYNEQFF.

This sequence joins TRBV10-3 and TRBJ2-2, with D unresolved. Trimming shortened V by 0 bases and J by 0 bases, and 8 bases separated the two germline ends. The CDR3 totals 16 residues. The germline gives CDR1 ENHRY, CDR2 SYGVKD. Here the CDR3 DNA reads TGTGCCATCAGTGAGTCAACGGCTCCGAACACCGGGGAGCTGTTTTTT. It yields the protein CAISESTAPNTGELFF.

This clonotype was counted at least ten times. CDR3 loop: CASSSGAADTQYF. As DNA, the CDR3 is TGTGCCAGCAGCTCCGGGGCTGCAGATACGCAGTATTTT. The chain recombines TRBV11-2 with TRBJ2-3, with D possibly called TRBD1 or TRBD2 (5 bases each). V lost 4 bases, J lost 4 bases, and 9 bases lay in between. There are 13 residues in the CDR3. Germline V gene lookup returns CDR1 SGHAT and CDR2 FQNNGV.

This clonotype was observed a handful of times. This chain connects TRBV7-6 to TRBJ2-1, with D maybe TRBD1 (6 bases). Looked up from germline, CDR1 is SGHVS and CDR2 is FNYEAQ. Trimming took 3 bases from V and 4 from J, leaving 7 bases between them. CDR3 length: 13 residues. The CDR3 spells CASSFTGYNEQFF. The CDR3 DNA follows: TGTGCCAGCAGCTTTACAGGGTACAATGAGCAGTTCTTC.

This clonotype was seen many times. The CDR3 reads CSAWTGGTEAFF. Here the CDR3 DNA reads TGCAGCGCTTGGACAGGGGGCACTGAAGCTTTCTTT. This rearrangement joins TRBV29-1 to TRBJ1-1, with TRBD1 identical over 10 bases. Trimming cost V 7 bases and J 4 bases; bases outside gene matches: 3. CDR3 length equals 12 residues. Germline V CDR1 and CDR2: SQVTM, ANQGSEA.

This clonotype showed up many times. The V gene is TRBV5-6, the J gene TRBJ2-7; a weak D match, TRBD1 (6 bases). This CDR3 contains 14 residues. Germline V gene lookup returns CDR1 SGHDT and CDR2 YYEEEE. V was cut by 5 bases and J by 0 bases, with 12 bases left in between. The CDR3 nucleotides are TGTGCCAGCAGTTTTGGACAGTCCTCCTACGAGCAGTACTTC. Its protein product is CASSFGQSSYEQYF.

On this clonotype: As the CDR3 is not closed by the conserved phenylalanine or tryptophan, this likely results from a read error. This chain connects TRBV20-1 to TRBJ2-7; D is possibly TRBD1 (6 bases). Trimming took 3 bases from V and 0 from J, leaving 15 bases between them. Per germline, CDR1 DFQATT and CDR2 SNEGSKA (reference sequence). The CDR3 totals 15 residues. CDR3 bases: TGCAGTGCTAGCCCGAACGACAGGAGCTCCTACGAGCAGTACTAC. Protein product: CSASPNDRSSYEQYY.

The sample holds a few counts of this clonotype. The V and J genes are TRBV30 and TRBJ1-1; TRBD1 aligns across 9 bases. V shed 4 bases and J 12 bases; nucleotides not matched to a gene: 9. The CDR3 has 12 residues. From germline, CDR1 is GTSNPN and CDR2 SVGIG (reference sequence). CDR3 amino acids: CAWTPTGGRTFF. CDR3 DNA sequence: TGTGCCTGGACCCCGACAGGGGGGAGAACTTTCTTT.

This clonotype has ten or more counts. V is TRBV7-8 and J is TRBJ2-1; 7 bases are shared with TRBD2. Germline V gene sequence: CDR1 SGHVS, CDR2 FQNEAQ. The CDR3 spans 16 residues. The V and J ends lost 0 bases and 3 bases, in that order; junction bases with no gene match: 5. The CDR3 region is CASSLALLADYNEQFF. CDR3 DNA sequence: TGTGCCAGCAGCTTAGCGCTTCTAGCGGACTACAATGAGCAGTTCTTC.

At least ten counts were recorded for this clonotype. The chain combines TRBV12-3 or TRBV12-4 with TRBJ1-1; D is perhaps TRBD1 (5 bases). Trimming removed 2 bases from V and 2 bases from J, with 9 bases in between. CDR3 length equals 14 residues. CDR3 in amino acids: CASSLSGGNTEAFF. The CDR3, as DNA: TGTGCCAGCAGTTTATCTGGGGGAAACACTGAAGCTTTCTTT.

This clonotype has a count of ten or more. J is TRBJ1-2 and V is TRBV5-6; tentatively, D is TRBD1 (6 bases). This CDR3 contains 14 residues. Between the trimmed V and J ends, which lost 7 bases and 4 bases, there was a span of 17 bases. Germline V gene lookup returns CDR1 SGHDT and CDR2 YYEEEE. The CDR3 DNA sequence: TGTGCCAGCGTCGGTGGGGGGGCGGGCTATGGCTACACCTTC. It is translated as CASVGGGAGYGYTF. Full variable domain (missing parts from reference TRBV5-6 and TRBJ1-2): DAGVTQSPTHLIKTRGQQVTLRCSPKSGHDTVSWYQQALGQGPQFIFQYYEEEERQRGNFPDRFSGHQFPNYSSELNVNALLLGDSALYLCASVGGGAGYGYTFGSGTRLTVV.

The sample holds many counts of this clonotype. This chain links TRBV20-1 with TRBJ1-1; weak D call: TRBD1 (5 bases). V lost 0 bases, J lost 6 bases, and 17 bases lay in between. Germline V gives CDR1 DFQATT, CDR2 SNEGSKA (reference sequence). The CDR3 spans 15 residues. The CDR3 DNA sequence: TGCAGTGCTAGAGAGGGGATAGACAGAAGATCTGAAGCTTTCTTT. Protein product: CSAREGIDRRSEAFF.

This clonotype has ten or more counts. The CDR3 sequence is CASSLAPLTEYPNEKLFF. The CDR3 nucleotides are TGCGCCAGCAGCTTGGCCCCTTTGACGGAGTATCCTAATGAAAAACTGTTTTTT. This sequence joins TRBV5-1 and TRBJ1-4; D unclear. The CDR3 totals 18 residues. Looked up from germline, CDR1 is SGHRS and CDR2 is YFSETQ. V gave up 0 bases and J gave up 3 bases, with 18 bases separating them. The variable domain in full, with the rest retrieved from reference TRBV5-1 and TRBJ1-4, is KAGVTQTPRYLIKTRGQQVTLSCSPISGHRSVSWYQQTPGQGLQFLFEYFSETQRNKGNFPGRFSGRQFSNSRSEMNVSTLELGDSALYLCASSLAPLTEYPNEKLFFGSGTQLSVL.

At least ten counts were recorded for this clonotype. The chain links TRBV7-2 to TRBJ1-2; weak D call: TRBD1 (6 bases). This CDR3 region has 14 residues. Germline CDR1 SGHTA, CDR2 FQGNSA. V lost 1 base and J lost 4, with 10 bases in between. CDR3 DNA sequence: TGTGCCAGCAGCTTAGAGATAGGGGGCTATGGCTACACCTTC. As protein: CASSLEIGGYGYTF.

There are many counts of this clonotype. V and J are TRBV5-1 and TRBJ1-5; D is perhaps TRBD1 (5 bases). V shed 0 bases and J shed 4 bases, with 8 bases lying between them. The CDR3 contains 14 residues. Germline CDR1 is SGHRS and CDR2 is YFSETQ. Written as DNA, the CDR3 is TGCGCCAGCAGCTTGGGGGACCGAAATCAGCCCCAGCATTTT. This translates into CASSLGDRNQPQHF.

This chain links TRBV7-6 with TRBJ2-2; TRBD2 matches at 7 bases. CDR3 length: 16 residues. The trim removed 5 bases at V and 5 bases at J, leaving 11 bases unmatched. Germline V gene data show CDR1 as SGHVS and CDR2 as FNYEAQ. CDR3 amino acids: CASSPFAGDGTGELFF. In nucleotides, the CDR3 is TGTGCCAGCAGCCCCTTCGCGGGAGATGGTACCGGGGAGCTGTTTTTT.

This clonotype appeared a few times. The V call is TRBV2, the J call TRBJ2-1; 10 bases agree with TRBD1. The V and J ends lost 6 bases and 5 bases, in that order; junction bases with no gene match: 4. The length of the CDR3 is 14 residues. CDR1 and CDR2 from the germline V gene are SNHLY and FYNNEI. This chain's CDR3 is CASSVGQGDNEQFF. For the CDR3, the DNA is TGTGCCAGCAGCGTCGGACAGGGGGACAATGAGCAGTTCTTC.

J is TRBJ2-7 and V is TRBV11-2, with 13 bases lining up with TRBD2. This CDR3 is 18 amino acids long. Germline CDR1 reads SGHAT; CDR2 reads FQNNGV. V was pared by 4 bases and J by 5 bases, with 14 bases of the junction left unmatched. The CDR3 DNA follows: TGTGCCAGCAGCTCGCTCCGACTAGCGGGAGGTAACCGGGACGAGCAGTACTTC. Translating it yields CASSSLRLAGGNRDEQYF.

At least ten counts were recorded for this clonotype. The chain couples TRBV11-1 to TRBJ2-1, with TRBD2 matching 7 bases. With V trimmed by 3 bases and J by 2 bases, 4 bases remained unmatched. The germline gives CDR1 SGHAT, CDR2 FQDESV (reference sequence). The CDR3 has 15 amino acids. The CDR3 DNA reads TGTGCCAGCAGCTTGGCGCGGGGGACCTACAATGAGCAGTTCTTC. The encoded protein is CASSLARGTYNEQFF. The complete variable domain, with remaining parts taken from reference TRBV11-1 and TRBJ2-1, reads EAEVAQSPRYKITEKSQAVAFWCDPISGHATLYWYRQILGQGPELLVQFQDESVVDDSQLPKDRFSAERLKGVDSTLKIQPAELGDSAMYLCASSLARGTYNEQFFGPGTRLTVL.

This clonotype was recorded at least ten times. The chain carries TRBV12-3 or TRBV12-4 and TRBJ2-2, with D maybe TRBD2 (6 bases). CDR3 size: 16 residues. V was clipped by 6 bases and J by 2 bases, with 16 bases between them. The CDR3 DNA sequence: TGTGCCAGCAGCCTGGAGGGCCTAATCAACACCGGGGAGCTGTTTTTT. Encoded protein: CASSLEGLINTGELFF.